The 3 T cell receptor beta chains given below trace back to one sample, sequenced in a study of T cell responses to AZD1222 COVID-19 vaccine. This table comes from immunoSEQ multiplex PCR, and its TCRdb copy is limited to in-frame clones, with some not included. The sample shows about 130,000 clones, approximately 93% of them seen only once. The specimen was peripheral blood, collected on day 0 of AZD1222 vaccination. These receptors were obtained from an adult in good health.

The chain employs TRBV7-9 and TRBJ1-2, with D perhaps TRBD1 (5 bases). Trimming cost V 4 bases and J 4 bases, with 16 bases left between them. This CDR3 is built from 15 residues. Germline assignment: CDR1 SEHNR and CDR2 FQNEAQ (reference sequence). The CDR3 DNA follows: TGTGCCAGCAGCTACCGGGACCTTGCGGGCTATGGCTACACCTTC. This translates into CASSYRDLAGYGYTF.

The chain has TRBV7-9 and TRBJ1-4, with D hard to call. Germline loops: CDR1 SEHNR, CDR2 FQNEAQ (reference sequence). The CDR3 consists of 14 residues. The V and J ends lost 5 bases and 6 bases respectively, with 13 bases between them. This CDR3 reads CASSAPGVDEKLFF. The DNA of the CDR3 is TGTGCCAGCAGCGCCCCCGGGGTCGATGAAAAACTGTTTTTT.

J is TRBJ2-7 and V is TRBV6-1, with TRBD2 identical over 8 bases. Germline-derived CDR1 and CDR2 are MNHNS and SASEGT. The CDR3 is 15 residues long. V trimming: 3 bases; J trimming: 2 bases; junction bases outside the gene matches: 6. DNA of the CDR3: TGTGCCAGCAGTGAGGCGGGGGGCCTACCCTACGAGCAGTACTTC. It specifies CASSEAGGLPYEQYF.